The 24 T cell receptor beta chains presented below share a single source sample, sequenced in a study of blood T cell repertoires in COVID-19. The assay was immunoSEQ multiplex PCR, and TCRdb's table has in-frame clones only and misses some. The sample consists of some 120,000 clones, just under 80% of them appearing once. The sample was peripheral blood. The receptor source for this set is a human donor in a cohort sampled during active COVID-19.

The chain couples TRBV28 to TRBJ1-2; 8 positions match TRBD1. The CDR3 contains 12 residues. Per the germline V gene, CDR1 is MDHEN and CDR2 is SYDVKM. V trimming: 6 bases; J trimming: 4 bases; junction bases outside the gene matches: 1. The CDR3 protein is CASSGQGYGYTF. The CDR3, as DNA: TGTGCCAGCAGCGGACAGGGCTATGGCTACACCTTC.

This chain uses TRBV5-1 with TRBJ2-7, with 8 bases fitting TRBD1. This CDR3 is built from 14 residues. Unmatched junction bases numbered 6, after V lost 4 bases and J lost 3 bases. Germline CDR1 reads SGHRS; CDR2 reads YFSETQ. CDR3 in amino acids: CASSAGQGGYEQYF. The CDR3, as DNA: TGCGCCAGCAGCGCTGGACAGGGAGGCTACGAGCAGTACTTC.

The chain couples TRBV6-5 to TRBJ2-3; TRBD1 matches at 10 bases. The CDR3 consists of 15 residues. Germline assignment: CDR1 MNHEY and CDR2 SVGAGI. V lost 7 bases to trimming and J lost 5 bases; unmatched junction nucleotides: 9. CDR3: CASIFLGQGGDTQYF. The CDR3, as DNA: TGTGCCAGCATTTTCCTCGGACAGGGGGGAGATACGCAGTATTTT.

The chain links TRBV13 to TRBJ1-6; tentatively, D is TRBD1 (6 bases). The ends were cut back, 3 bases at V and 14 bases at J, with 17 bases in the middle. The CDR3 extends over 14 amino acids. Germline V gene sequence: CDR1 PRHDT, CDR2 FYEKMQ (reference sequence). The CDR3 coding sequence is TGTGCCAGCAGCTTTGGGACACCAAAAACCACCCTCCACTTT. Translating gives CASSFGTPKTTLHF.

The J gene is TRBJ2-2, the V gene TRBV9; 7 bases map to TRBD2. This CDR3 contains 16 residues. V lost 4 bases and J lost 0; bases outside the gene matches: 6. The V gene's germline CDR1 is SGDLS and CDR2 YYNGEE. CDR3 sequence reads: CASSTPSGANTGELFF. CDR3 nucleotide sequence: TGTGCCAGCAGCACCCCAAGCGGGGCGAACACCGGGGAGCTGTTTTTT.

This clone appeared a few times. The rearrangement uses TRBV29-1 and TRBJ2-7; tentatively, D is TRBD2 (5 bases). V lost 3 bases, J lost 4 bases, and 13 bases lay in between. The CDR3 spans 13 residues. Germline CDR1 and CDR2: SQVTM and ANQGSEA. CDR3 in amino acids: CSVETDGKYEQYF. The CDR3 DNA is TGCAGCGTTGAGACCGACGGGAAATACGAGCAGTACTTC.

This clone was picked up a small number of times. The rearrangement joins TRBV2 to TRBJ2-3; D not certain. V lost 4 bases, J lost 4 bases, and 6 bases lay in between. There are 12 residues in the CDR3. CDR1 is SNHLY and CDR2 is FYNNEI in the germline V gene. This CDR3 reads CASSVAADTQYF. For the CDR3, the DNA is TGTGCCAGCAGTGTGGCTGCAGATACGCAGTATTTT.

The genes are TRBV28 and TRBJ1-2; no firm D call. This CDR3 is 19 amino acids long. Germline V gene lookup returns CDR1 MDHEN and CDR2 SYDVKM. With 7 bases removed from V and 5 bases from J, the gap between germline ends came to 32 bases. The CDR3 region has the DNA TGTGCCAGCACGAATTCACCCGGCAGCCCAGGAAGTCAGAGATATGGCTACACCTTC. This encodes CASTNSPGSPGSQRYGYTF.

The chain employs TRBV6-5 and TRBJ2-7; possibly TRBD2 for D (5 bases). V lost 5 bases to trimming and J lost 2 bases, with 13 bases between them. Germline V gene sequence: CDR1 MNHEY, CDR2 SVGAGI. The CDR3 runs 14 residues. CDR3 sequence: CASSRRADAYEQYF. The CDR3 bases are TGTGCCAGCAGTAGGCGGGCCGACGCCTACGAGCAGTACTTC.

The rearrangement links TRBV19 to TRBJ1-4, with TRBD1 matching over 9 bases. CDR3 length equals 15 residues. Looked up from germline, CDR1 is LNHDA and CDR2 is SQIVND (reference sequence). J was trimmed by 8 bases and V by 6 bases; bases with no gene match: 10. CDR3 protein: CASSPRQGGEEKLFF. CDR3 DNA sequence: TGTGCCAGTAGCCCCCGACAGGGGGGAGAGGAAAAACTGTTTTTT.

This chain connects TRBV5-6 to TRBJ1-1; TRBD1 matches 8 bases. V was clipped by 4 bases and J by 1 base; unmatched bases: 15. Germline assignment: CDR1 SGHDT and CDR2 YYEEEE. This CDR3 region has 18 residues. CDR3 protein: CASSRSHGAGGPNTEAFF. CDR3 sequence (DNA): TGTGCCAGCAGCAGGTCCCACGGGGCAGGGGGCCCGAACACTGAAGCTTTCTTT.

This chain uses TRBV4-2 with TRBJ2-7, with D perhaps TRBD2 (5 bases). Germline values: CDR1 LGHNA, CDR2 YNFKEQ. CDR3 length: 14 amino acids. V shed 1 base and J shed 2 bases, with 9 bases lying between them. Written as DNA, the CDR3 is TGTGCCAGCAGCCAAGGGGTGGGAGCCTACGAGCAGTACTTC. Encoded protein: CASSQGVGAYEQYF.

The chain combines TRBV30 with TRBJ1-1; 7 bases map to TRBD1. This CDR3 has 16 residues. J gave up 0 bases and V 0 bases, and 7 bases lay outside the gene matches. The germline gives CDR1 GTSNPN, CDR2 SVGIG (reference sequence). The chain's CDR3 is CAWSVSTGMLNTEAFF. Written as DNA, the CDR3 is TGTGCCTGGAGTGTCTCGACAGGGATGTTGAACACTGAAGCTTTCTTT.

This clone has more than one count but fewer than ten. The chain links TRBV4-1 to TRBJ1-4, with 8 positions matching TRBD1. CDR3 length: 16 amino acids. The V and J ends lost 1 base and 7 bases, in that order; junction bases with no gene match: 8. Germline-derived CDR1 and CDR2 are MGHRA and YSYEKL. CDR3: CASSQAGTGGGEKLFF. CDR3 DNA sequence: TGCGCCAGCAGCCAAGCCGGAACAGGGGGAGGTGAAAAACTGTTTTTT.

V gene TRBV4-1 combines with J gene TRBJ2-1, with 12 bases that match TRBD2. Germline V gene sequence: CDR1 MGHRA, CDR2 YSYEKL. CDR3 length equals 16 residues. J gave up 3 bases and V 1 base, and 1 base lay outside the gene matches. CDR3 DNA: TGCGCCAGCAGCCAAGGACTAGCGGGGGTCTACAATGAGCAGTTCTTC. It is translated as CASSQGLAGVYNEQFF.

The rearrangement links TRBV18 to TRBJ2-1; 7 bases align to TRBD1. This CDR3 is built from 15 residues. The germline V gene encodes CDR1 KGHSH and CDR2 LQKENI. V shed 4 bases, J shed 5 bases, and the junction held 8 bases outside the gene matches. The CDR3 loop reads CASSLLTGNNNEQFF. The CDR3 region has the DNA TGTGCCAGCTCACTTTTGACAGGGAACAACAATGAGCAGTTCTTC.

V usage is TRBV15 and J usage is TRBJ2-7; D possibly corresponds to TRBD2 (5 bases). Looked up from germline, CDR1 is LNHNV and CDR2 is YYDKDF (reference sequence). V was pared by 1 base and J by 5 bases, with 12 bases between. The length of the CDR3 is 14 residues. The CDR3: CATSRAGLQNEQYF. Here the CDR3 DNA reads TGTGCCACCAGCAGAGCAGGACTGCAGAACGAGCAGTACTTC.

CDR3 DNA sequence: TGTGCCACCAGTTTAGCGGGGGGATCCTACAATGAGCAGTTCTTC. Amino acids: CATSLAGGSYNEQFF. The chain uses TRBV24-1 and TRBJ2-1, with 10 bases identical to TRBD2. Per the germline V gene, CDR1 is KGHDR and CDR2 is SFDVKD. The CDR3 contains 15 residues. The V and J ends lost 6 bases and 1 base, in that order; junction bases with no gene match: 2.

The chain recombines TRBV28 with TRBJ2-5, with 10 positions matching TRBD1. CDR3 length equals 17 residues. V shed 8 bases and J 2 bases; nucleotides not matched to a gene: 14. CDR1 MDHEN and CDR2 SYDVKM come from the germline V gene. CDR3 protein: CASYHSGQGRSQETQYF. The CDR3, as DNA: TGTGCCAGCTATCATTCGGGACAGGGGAGAAGTCAAGAGACCCAGTACTTC.

CDR3 nucleotides: TGTGCCACCAGTGATCCTACAGACAGTCCCTACGGCTACACCTTC. It codes for CATSDPTDSPYGYTF. The rearrangement links TRBV24-1 to TRBJ1-2; TRBD1 might be the D (5 bases). Trimming removed 3 bases at V and 8 bases at J, with 18 bases between. The V gene's germline CDR1 is KGHDR and CDR2 SFDVKD. The CDR3 runs to 15 residues.

This chain connects TRBV4-1 to TRBJ1-6, with TRBD1 as a possible D gene (6 bases). V was clipped by 0 bases and J by 4 bases, with 10 bases between them. The CDR3 extends over 16 amino acids. In germline, CDR1 is MGHRA, CDR2 YSYEKL. The DNA of the CDR3 is TGCGCCAGCAGCCAAGAGGGCAGGGGATATAATTCACCCCTCCACTTT. This codes for CASSQEGRGYNSPLHF.

Concerning this clone itself: Within the sample, other DNA sequences also encode this same CDR3. The chain couples TRBV7-3 to TRBJ1-1; tentatively, D is TRBD1 (5 bases). The V gene's germline CDR1 is SGHTA and CDR2 FQGTGA. V lost 0 bases and J 4 bases, leaving 9 bases between the germline ends. The CDR3 spans 14 residues. CDR3 sequence reads: CASSLTGGGTEAFF. The CDR3 DNA reads as TGTGCCAGCAGCTTAACGGGGGGAGGCACTGAAGCTTTCTTT.

This clone appeared a few times. The CDR3 DNA reads as TGTGCCAGCAGCCGCGGACAGGGAAACACCATATATTTT. It translates to CASSRGQGNTIYF. V and J are TRBV3-1 (or the pseudogene TRBV3-2) and TRBJ1-3, with D possibly TRBD1 on 6 matching bases. This CDR3 has 13 residues. The V end lost 4 bases, the J end lost 4 bases, and 8 bases lay between the germline ends. CDR1 is LGHDT and CDR2 is YNNKEL in the germline V gene (reference sequence).

J is TRBJ2-1 and V is TRBV11-2; 11 nucleotides line up with TRBD2. Germline V lookup: CDR1 SGHAT, CDR2 FQNNGV. The CDR3 covers 17 residues. V gave up 4 bases and J gave up 4 bases; unmatched junction bases: 9. The CDR3 here is CASSSTRLAGRYNEQFF. The CDR3 DNA follows: TGTGCCAGCAGCTCGACCCGACTAGCGGGAAGGTACAATGAGCAGTTCTTC.